These 20 T cell receptor beta chains were all obtained from the same sample, sequenced in a study of OX40 agonist ivuxolimab in advanced cancers. Generated by immunoSEQ multiplex PCR, the TCRdb table keeps only in-frame clones and is missing some. In the table there are approximately 87,000 clones, 88% of which are singletons. The starting material was CD4+ or CD8+ T cells sorted from blood, obtained in a trial of the OX40 agonist ivuxolimab. These receptors were taken from an adult with an advanced solid tumor such as melanoma, head and neck, liver or kidney cancer.

CDR3 residues: CASSDRVGNEKLFF. The CDR3 nucleotides read TGTGCCAGCAGCGACAGGGTTGGTAATGAAAAACTGTTTTTT. The V call is TRBV27, the J call TRBJ1-4; 7 positions agree with TRBD1. Germline CDR1 is MNHEY and CDR2 is SMNVEV (reference sequence). This CDR3 spans 14 amino acids. V lost 6 bases and J lost 4; bases outside the gene matches: 5.

V usage is TRBV6-5 and J usage is TRBJ2-7; no clear D. V lost 7 bases, J lost 4 bases, and 8 bases lay in between. CDR1 MNHEY and CDR2 SVGAGI come from the germline V gene. The CDR3 loop spans 11 amino acids. The CDR3, as DNA: TGTGCCAGCATTCAAGATTACGAGCAGTACTTC. Its protein product is CASIQDYEQYF.

Points on this clone: Compared with germline, one end of the junction differs, possibly owing to a read error. The CDR3 is CASSPLAGSCNEQFF. The CDR3 region has the DNA TGTGCCAGCAGCCCCTTAGCGGGATCCTGCAATGAGCAGTTCTTC. The genes are TRBV7-6 and TRBJ2-1, with 8 nucleotides matching TRBD2. In germline, CDR1 is SGHVS, CDR2 FNYEAQ. This CDR3 is built from 15 residues.

This sequence joins TRBV18 and TRBJ2-7; 11 bases are shared with TRBD2. The V and J ends lost 3 bases and 5 bases, in that order; junction bases with no gene match: 3. This CDR3 region has 14 residues. Per the germline V gene, CDR1 is KGHSH and CDR2 is LQKENI. CDR3 coding DNA: TGTGCCAGCTCACCGACTAGCGGGGAGAACGAGCAGTACTTC. Amino acids: CASSPTSGENEQYF.

The rearrangement uses TRBV5-1 and TRBJ2-2; TRBD1 aligns across 7 bases. CDR3 length: 15 amino acids. CDR1 SGHRS and CDR2 YFSETQ come from the germline V gene. V was clipped by 5 bases and J by 3 bases; unmatched bases: 7. The CDR3 loop is CASSLGTDYTGELFF. CDR3 bases: TGCGCCAGCAGTTTAGGGACAGATTACACCGGGGAGCTGTTTTTT.

This sequence joins TRBV7-2 and TRBJ1-5; no clear D gene. CDR1 SGHTA and CDR2 FQGNSA come from the germline V gene. The CDR3 extends over 14 amino acids. The ends were cut back, 1 base at V and 10 bases at J, with 14 bases in the middle. The CDR3 sequence: CASSLDVSGLPQHF. The CDR3 DNA follows: TGTGCCAGCAGCTTAGATGTCTCCGGGCTACCCCAGCATTTT.

The chain links TRBV10-2 to TRBJ2-2; possibly TRBD1 for D (9 bases). V shed 4 bases and J shed 5 bases, with 20 bases lying between them. The CDR3 loop spans 17 amino acids. The germline V gene has CDR1 WSHSY and CDR2 SAAADI. The CDR3 here is CASSGTGAGGRTGELFF. The CDR3 DNA is TGCGCCAGCAGTGGGACAGGGGCGGGAGGCAGAACCGGGGAGCTGTTTTTT.

Here the CDR3 DNA reads TGTGCCAGCAGTCCCCGGACAGGAACTAATGAAAAACTGTTTTTT. Protein sequence: CASSPRTGTNEKLFF. The chain links TRBV27 to TRBJ1-4; 7 nucleotides match TRBD1. Germline lookup yields CDR1 MNHEY and CDR2 SMNVEV (reference sequence). CDR3 length equals 15 residues. The ends lost 5 bases at V and 1 base at J; junction bases unmatched: 4.

This rearrangement joins TRBV30 to TRBJ2-5, with a weak D call TRBD2 (5 bases). The V and J ends lost 2 bases and 5 bases respectively, with 12 bases between them. CDR1 GTSNPN and CDR2 SVGIG come from the germline V gene (reference sequence). This CDR3 is 13 amino acids long. The CDR3 is CAWSISGMETQYF. The CDR3 DNA follows: TGTGCCTGGAGTATCTCGGGGATGGAGACCCAGTACTTC.

The rearrangement joins TRBV2 to TRBJ2-3, with 14 positions matching TRBD2. J gave up 1 base and V 6 bases, and 9 bases lay outside the gene matches. The CDR3 totals 18 residues. Germline-derived CDR1 and CDR2 are SNHLY and FYNNEI. The DNA of the CDR3 is TGTGCCAGCAGCGCCGGGACTAGCGGGAGTTGGGGCACAGATACGCAGTATTTT. It codes for CASSAGTSGSWGTDTQYF.

J is TRBJ2-2 and V is TRBV10-2; maybe TRBD2 (6 bases). This CDR3 region has 16 residues. Per the germline V gene, CDR1 is WSHSY and CDR2 is SAAADI. V was clipped by 4 bases and J by 2 bases, with 14 bases between them. The DNA for the CDR3 is TGCGCCAGCAGTGTAAGGGCGGGAAGCAACACCGGGGAGCTGTTTTTT. This translates into CASSVRAGSNTGELFF.

The CDR3, as DNA: TGTGCCAGCAGTCGACAGGTTACTGTAGCCTACAATGAGCAGTTCTTC. Amino acids: CASSRQVTVAYNEQFF. This chain joins TRBV9 and TRBJ2-1, with D possibly TRBD1 on 6 matching bases. The germline V gene encodes CDR1 SGDLS and CDR2 YYNGEE. Trimming took 5 bases from V and 2 from J, leaving 17 bases between them. This CDR3 has 16 residues.

This chain links TRBV18 with TRBJ2-7; D perhaps matches TRBD1 (6 bases). This CDR3 is built from 13 residues. Germline V gene data show CDR1 as KGHSH and CDR2 as LQKENI. V was shortened by 4 bases and J by 3 bases, with 10 bases between the two germline ends. CDR3 bases: TGTGCCAGCTCACAGGACAGCGGCTACGAGCAGTACTTC. Translation gives CASSQDSGYEQYF. The complete variable domain, with remaining parts taken from reference TRBV18 and TRBJ2-7, reads NAGVMQNPRHLVRRRGQEARLRCSPMKGHSHVYWYRQLPEEGLKFMVYLQKENIIDESGMPKERFSAEFPKEGPSILRIQQVVRGDSAAYFCASSQDSGYEQYFGPGTRLTVT.

The rearrangement joins TRBV28 to TRBJ1-5; D gene unclear. V was clipped by 2 bases and J by 4 bases, with 3 bases between them. The V gene's germline CDR1 is MDHEN and CDR2 SYDVKM. This CDR3 has 12 residues. The CDR3 nucleotides are TGTGCCAGCAGTTTAGTGAATCAGCCCCAGCATTTT. It codes for CASSLVNQPQHF.

This chain joins TRBV5-1 and TRBJ2-1; D call uncertain. Germline values: CDR1 SGHRS, CDR2 YFSETQ. The CDR3 has 15 amino acids. V dropped 2 bases and J dropped 3 bases, with 12 bases sitting between them. The CDR3: CASSFGVRNYNEQFF. The DNA of the CDR3 is TGCGCCAGCAGCTTCGGCGTTCGGAACTACAATGAGCAGTTCTTC.

In the case of this clone: One end of the junction does not line up with germline, which may come from a read error. V gene TRBV19 combines with J gene TRBJ2-3; TRBD1 is a possible D gene (6 bases). Per germline, CDR1 LNHDA and CDR2 SQIVND (reference sequence). The CDR3 loop spans 14 amino acids. The CDR3 DNA sequence: TGTGCCAGTAGTATAGATAGGGAGACAGGTACGCAGTATTTT. Translated, it gives CASSIDRETGTQYF.

V usage is TRBV19 and J usage is TRBJ2-3; 11 bases are shared with TRBD2. Unmatched junction bases numbered 4, after V lost 5 bases and J lost 3 bases. In germline, CDR1 is LNHDA, CDR2 SQIVND (reference sequence). The CDR3 loop spans 15 amino acids. CDR3 protein: CASSLGTSGTDTQYF. CDR3 DNA: TGTGCCAGTAGTCTTGGGACTAGCGGTACAGATACGCAGTATTTT.

The CDR3 loop reads CASSPRGGVSSDTQYF. The CDR3 coding sequence is TGTGCCAGCTCACCGCGGGGGGGAGTAAGTTCGGATACGCAGTATTTT. This chain uses TRBV18 with TRBJ2-3; the match to TRBD2 covers 9 bases. The CDR3 runs to 16 residues. V trimming: 3 bases; J trimming: 6 bases; junction bases outside the gene matches: 10. Germline CDR1 is KGHSH and CDR2 is LQKENI.

The chain carries TRBV5-4 and TRBJ2-6; D possibly corresponds to TRBD1 (6 bases). This CDR3 comprises 15 residues. From germline, CDR1 is SGHNT and CDR2 YYREEE (reference sequence). V gave up 5 bases and J gave up 0 bases, with 9 bases separating them. The CDR3 region is CASSMDSSGANVLTF. The CDR3, as DNA: TGTGCCAGCAGTATGGACAGCTCTGGGGCCAACGTCCTGACTTTC.

V gene TRBV7-8 combines with J gene TRBJ1-1; 9 bases are shared with TRBD1. The trim removed 4 bases at V and 4 bases at J, leaving 7 bases unmatched. Germline V gene lookup returns CDR1 SGHVS and CDR2 FQNEAQ. The CDR3 is 15 amino acids. CDR3 sequence: CASSYGTGPATEAFF. CDR3 nucleotides: TGTGCCAGCAGCTACGGGACAGGGCCCGCCACTGAAGCTTTCTTT.